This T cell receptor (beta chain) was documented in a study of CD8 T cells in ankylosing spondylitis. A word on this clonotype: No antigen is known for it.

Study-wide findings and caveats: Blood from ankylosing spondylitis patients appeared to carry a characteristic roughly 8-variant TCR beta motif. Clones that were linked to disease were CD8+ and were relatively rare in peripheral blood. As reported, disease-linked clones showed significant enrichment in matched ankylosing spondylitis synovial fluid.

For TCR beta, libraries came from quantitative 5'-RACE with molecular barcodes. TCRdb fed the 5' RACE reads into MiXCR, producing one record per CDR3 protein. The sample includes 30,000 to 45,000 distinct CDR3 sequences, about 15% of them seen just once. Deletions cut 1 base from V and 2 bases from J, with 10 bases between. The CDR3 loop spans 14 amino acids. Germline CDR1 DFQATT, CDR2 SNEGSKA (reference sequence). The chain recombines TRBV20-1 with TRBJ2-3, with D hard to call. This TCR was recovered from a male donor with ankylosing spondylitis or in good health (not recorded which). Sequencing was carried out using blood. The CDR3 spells CSARGHLNTDTQYF. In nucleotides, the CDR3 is TGCAGTGCTAGAGGGCACCTCAACACAGATACGCAGTATTTT.